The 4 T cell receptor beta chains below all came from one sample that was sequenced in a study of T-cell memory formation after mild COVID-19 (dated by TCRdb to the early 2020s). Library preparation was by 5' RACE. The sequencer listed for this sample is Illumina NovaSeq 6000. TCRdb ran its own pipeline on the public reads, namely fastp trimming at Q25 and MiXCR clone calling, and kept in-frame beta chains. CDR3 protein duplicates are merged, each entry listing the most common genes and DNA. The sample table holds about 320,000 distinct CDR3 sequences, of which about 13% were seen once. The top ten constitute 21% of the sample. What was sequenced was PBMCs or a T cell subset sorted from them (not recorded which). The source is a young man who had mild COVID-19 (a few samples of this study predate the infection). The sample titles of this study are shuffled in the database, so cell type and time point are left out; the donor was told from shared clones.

CDR3 protein: CASSLEADNSPLHF. The CDR3 region has the DNA TGTGCCAGCAGTTTGGAGGCCGATAATTCACCCCTCCACTTT. This sequence joins TRBV12-3 or TRBV12-4 and TRBJ1-6; no clear D. This CDR3 comprises 14 residues. Between the trimmed V and J ends, which lost 3 bases and 5 bases, there was a span of 8 bases.

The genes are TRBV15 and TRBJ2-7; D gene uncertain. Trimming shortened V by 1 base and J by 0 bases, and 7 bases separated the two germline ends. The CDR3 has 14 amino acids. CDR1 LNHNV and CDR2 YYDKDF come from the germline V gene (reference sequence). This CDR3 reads CATSRGFSSYEQYF. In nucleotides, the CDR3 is TGTGCCACCAGCAGAGGATTTAGCTCCTACGAGCAGTACTTC.

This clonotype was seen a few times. The CDR3 reads CASSSDRDVEQFF. DNA for the CDR3: TGTGCCAGCAGCTCTGACAGGGACGTAGAGCAGTTCTTC. This chain uses TRBV7-8 with TRBJ2-1; 7 bases fit TRBD1. Germline CDR1 SGHVS, CDR2 FQNEAQ. The length of the CDR3 is 13 residues. J lost 10 bases, V lost 4 bases, and 7 bases had no gene match.

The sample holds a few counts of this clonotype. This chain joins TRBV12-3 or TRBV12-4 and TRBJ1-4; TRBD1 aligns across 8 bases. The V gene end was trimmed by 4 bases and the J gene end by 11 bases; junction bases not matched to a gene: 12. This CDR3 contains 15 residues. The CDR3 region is CASSSRDRKSPKLFF. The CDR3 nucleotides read TGTGCCAGCAGTTCCCGGGACAGGAAGAGTCCTAAACTGTTTTTT.